This T cell receptor beta chain was retrieved from a study of blood T cells in healthy people across ages. Together with a sample-barcoded 5' primer, a J-beta primer mix was included in a second PCR lasting 7 to 11 cycles. TCRdb reprocessed the 5' RACE reads with MiXCR, giving one entry per CDR3 protein. The sample holds some 780,000 distinct CDR3 sequences, roughly three fifths seen once. Every participating donor contributed approximately 9.5 milliliters of peripheral blood through a draw. Study observations and caveats: The diversity estimates, figures obtained from one million T cells, were considered underestimates.

V lost 0 bases and J 8 bases, leaving 10 bases between the germline ends. CDR1 is SQVTM and CDR2 is ANQGSEA in the germline V gene. The CDR3 loop spans 12 amino acids. Concerning this clonotype: Its specificity is unknown.

V usage is TRBV29-1 and J usage is TRBJ1-2, with D possibly being TRBD1 (5 bases). Sequenced: blood. This TCR was recovered from a man in his forties or fifties in good health. The CDR3 reads CSVEDQGGGYTF. In DNA, the CDR3 is TGCAGCGTTGAAGACCAGGGAGGAGGCTACACCTTC. The variable domain in full, completed from reference TRBV29-1 and TRBJ1-2, reads SAVISQKPSRDICQRGTSLTIQCQVDSQVTMMFWYRQQPGQSLTLIATANQGSEATYESGFVIDKFPISRPNLTFSTLTVSNMSPEDSSIYLCSVEDQGGGYTFGSGTRLTVV.